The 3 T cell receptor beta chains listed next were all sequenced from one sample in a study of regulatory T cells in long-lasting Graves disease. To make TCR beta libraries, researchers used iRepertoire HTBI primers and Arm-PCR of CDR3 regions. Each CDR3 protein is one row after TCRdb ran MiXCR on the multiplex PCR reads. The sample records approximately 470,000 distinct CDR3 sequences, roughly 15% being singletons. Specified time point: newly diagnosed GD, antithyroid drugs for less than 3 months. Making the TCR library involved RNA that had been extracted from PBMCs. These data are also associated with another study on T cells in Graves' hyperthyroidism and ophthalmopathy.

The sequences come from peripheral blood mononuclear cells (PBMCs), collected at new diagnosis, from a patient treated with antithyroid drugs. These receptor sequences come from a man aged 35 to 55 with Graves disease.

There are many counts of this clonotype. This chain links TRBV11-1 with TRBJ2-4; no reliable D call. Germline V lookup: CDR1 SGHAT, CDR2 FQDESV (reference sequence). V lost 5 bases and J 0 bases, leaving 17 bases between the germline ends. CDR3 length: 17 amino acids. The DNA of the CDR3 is TGTGCCAGCAGCGAGCGAAGGCAGTCGATAGCCAAAAACATTCAGTACTTC. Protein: CASSERRQSIAKNIQYF.

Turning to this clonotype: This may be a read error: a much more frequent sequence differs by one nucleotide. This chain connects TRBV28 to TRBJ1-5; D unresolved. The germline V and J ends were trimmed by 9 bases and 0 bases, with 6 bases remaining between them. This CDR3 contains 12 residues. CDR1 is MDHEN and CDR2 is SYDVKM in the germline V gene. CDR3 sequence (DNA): TGTGCCAGTAAAGTTAGCAATCAGCCCCAGCATTTT. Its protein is CASKVSNQPQHF.

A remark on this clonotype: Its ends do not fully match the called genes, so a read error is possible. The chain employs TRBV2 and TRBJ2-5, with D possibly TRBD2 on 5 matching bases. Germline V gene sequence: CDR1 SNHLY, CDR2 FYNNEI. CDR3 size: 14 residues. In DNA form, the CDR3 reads TGTGCCAGCAGTGAGAGAGGGTACCAAGGGACCCAGTACTTC. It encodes CASSERGYQGTQYF.